This record looks at one T cell receptor beta chain sequence and its context. This specimen comes from a study of blood T cell repertoires in COVID-19. Original handling: Amplifying reference gene primers gave estimates of nucleated cell counts. Assay used: immunoSEQ multiplex PCR; TCRdb lists only in-frame clones, some missing. V, J and clone size are taken as reported in that table, and D and trimming were inferred from the DNA itself. The sample has roughly 150,000 clones; 80% to 90% are singletons. The V segment lost 8 bases and the J segment 4 bases; nucleotides outside the gene matches: 11. In germline, CDR1 is MNHEY, CDR2 SMNVEV (reference sequence). The CDR3 has 15 residues.

The clonotype originates from a human donor in a cohort sampled during active COVID-19. Specimen: peripheral blood. This chain uses TRBV27 with TRBJ1-1, with 9 nucleotides matching TRBD1. CDR3 nucleotides: TGTGCCAGCTCTTTCTCCGGGACAGGGACCACTGAAGCTTTCTTT. It specifies CASSFSGTGTTEAFF.